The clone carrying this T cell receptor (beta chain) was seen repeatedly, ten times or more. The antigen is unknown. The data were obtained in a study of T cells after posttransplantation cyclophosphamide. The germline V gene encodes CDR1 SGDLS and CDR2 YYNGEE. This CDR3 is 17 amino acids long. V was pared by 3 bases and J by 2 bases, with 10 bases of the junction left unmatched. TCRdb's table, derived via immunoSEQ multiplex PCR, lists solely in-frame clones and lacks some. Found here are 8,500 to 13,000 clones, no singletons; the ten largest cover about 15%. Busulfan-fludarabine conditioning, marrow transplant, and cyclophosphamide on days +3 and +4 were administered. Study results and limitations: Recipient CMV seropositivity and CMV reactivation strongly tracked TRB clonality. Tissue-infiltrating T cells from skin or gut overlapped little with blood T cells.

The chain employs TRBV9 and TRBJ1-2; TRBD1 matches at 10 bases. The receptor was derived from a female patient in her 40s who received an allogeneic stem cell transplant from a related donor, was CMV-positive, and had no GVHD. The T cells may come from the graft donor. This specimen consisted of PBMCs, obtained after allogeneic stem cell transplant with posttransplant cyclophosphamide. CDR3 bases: TGTGCCAGCAGCGGCCGGGACAGGGGAATAAGGAACTATGGCTACACCTTC. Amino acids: CASSGRDRGIRNYGYTF.